The following is a TCR beta chain sequence with its context. Its antigen remains unknown. An Oncomine TCR Beta short-read assay was used to sequence the DNA from cultured CD4+ T cells. Each CDR3 protein gets one entry after TCRdb re-called the PCR reads with MiXCR. The repertoire holds around 15,000 distinct CDR3 sequences, roughly 75% seen once, with roughly 9.4% in the top ten. Treatment here: roughly 11-day PBMC culture with coronavirus spike peptide pools or control peptides (ViraFEST assay). This sample was included in a study of vaccination and CD4 T cells after COVID-19. Study context: There were two doses of either BNT162b2 or mRNA-1273 vaccine given to participants. Blood was drawn a median about 75 days post second dose, range 14 to 241. Study results and limitations: Convalescent patients' median share of reactive clones seen only post-vaccination was around 84%.

Germline values: CDR1 LNHNV, CDR2 YYDKDF (reference sequence). The CDR3 is 15 amino acids. Trimming took 1 base from V and 3 from J; bases not matched to a gene: 5. This TCR derives from a human donor who received a COVID-19 vaccine. Sample: CD4+ T cells from blood, cultured in vitro, taken after SARS-CoV-2 vaccination. The chain couples TRBV15 to TRBJ2-5; 7 bases line up with TRBD2. CDR3 nucleotides: TGTGCCACCAGCAGAGGAACCGCGGGGGAAGAGACCCAGTACTTC. It encodes CATSRGTAGEETQYF.